Below, 3 T cell receptor beta chains from the same sample are listed, as sequenced in a study of T cells after posttransplantation cyclophosphamide. The assay was immunoSEQ multiplex PCR, and TCRdb's table has in-frame clones only and misses some. The sample has 19,000 or so clones; approximately 86% are singletons. Controls had myeloablative marrow grafts with methotrexate and calcineurin inhibitor, sampled at 1 year. The material was PBMCs, obtained about 360 days after allogeneic stem cell transplant with calcineurin inhibitor and methotrexate. All receptors come from a female patient aged 30-39 years who received an allogeneic stem cell transplant from an unrelated donor, was CMV-positive, and had acute and chronic GVHD. A share of the T cells may be of graft donor origin.

This clone occurred a few times. This chain joins TRBV19 and TRBJ1-3; 7 nucleotides agree with TRBD1. The junction had 6 bases not matched to a gene; V was cut back by 3 bases and J by 4 bases. This CDR3 contains 15 residues. CDR1 and CDR2 from the germline V gene are LNHDA and SQIVND (reference sequence). CDR3 sequence: CASSMGTASGNTIYF. CDR3 DNA sequence: TGTGCCAGTAGTATGGGGACAGCTTCCGGAAACACCATATATTTT.

This sequence joins TRBV7-9 and TRBJ2-5; tentatively, D is TRBD2 (5 bases). CDR1 SEHNR and CDR2 FQNEAQ come from the germline V gene (reference sequence). This CDR3 is built from 13 residues. The V and J ends lost 7 bases and 2 bases respectively, with 11 bases between them. CDR3 residues: CASTRTWQETQYF. CDR3 DNA sequence: TGTGCCAGCACCCGGACTTGGCAAGAGACCCAGTACTTC.

This clone showed up just once. The J gene is TRBJ2-7, the V gene TRBV19, with D perhaps TRBD1 (5 bases). This CDR3 region has 13 residues. CDR1 is LNHDA, CDR2 SQIVND, per germline (reference sequence). V lost 5 bases and J lost 5, with 13 bases in between. CDR3 nucleotides: TGTGCCAGTAGTGAATCCCCAGGGCACGAGCAGTACTTC. Encoded protein: CASSESPGHEQYF.